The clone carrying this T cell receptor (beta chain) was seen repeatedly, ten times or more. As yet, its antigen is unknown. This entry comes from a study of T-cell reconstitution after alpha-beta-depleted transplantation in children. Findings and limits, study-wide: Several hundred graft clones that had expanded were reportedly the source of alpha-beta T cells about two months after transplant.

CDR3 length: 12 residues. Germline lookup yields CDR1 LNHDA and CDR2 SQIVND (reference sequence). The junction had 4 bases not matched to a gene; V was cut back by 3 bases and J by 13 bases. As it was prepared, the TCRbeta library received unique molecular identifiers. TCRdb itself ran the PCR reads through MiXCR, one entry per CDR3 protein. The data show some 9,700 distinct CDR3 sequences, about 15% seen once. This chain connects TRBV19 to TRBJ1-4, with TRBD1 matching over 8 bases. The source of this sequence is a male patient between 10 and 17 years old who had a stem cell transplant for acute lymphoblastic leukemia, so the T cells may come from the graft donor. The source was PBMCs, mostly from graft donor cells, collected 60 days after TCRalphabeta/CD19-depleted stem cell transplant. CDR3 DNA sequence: TGTGCCAGTAGTATTTCGGACAGGGCACTGTTTTTT. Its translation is CASSISDRALFF.